This T cell receptor beta chain comes out of a study of response to subunit inactivated influenza vaccine. Germline CDR1 is SEHNR and CDR2 is FQNEAQ (reference sequence). This CDR3 spans 17 amino acids. J gave up 5 bases and V 6 bases, and 16 bases lay outside the gene matches. TCRdb re-derived calls from the RT-PCR reads in MiXCR, one entry per CDR3 protein. Seen here are over 800,000 distinct CDR3 sequences, around 20% observed once, and the top ten hold roughly 10%. The receptor was isolated from a man aged 50-59 years who received an inactivated influenza vaccine. Sequenced here: PBMCs from blood, sampled 5 days after vaccination. The chain joins TRBV7-9 to TRBJ2-5; 9 nucleotides agree with TRBD2. The CDR3, as DNA: TGTGCCAGCAGAACCCACCTTATGAGCGGGGGGAGGGAGACCCAGTACTTC. Its protein is CASRTHLMSGGRETQYF.